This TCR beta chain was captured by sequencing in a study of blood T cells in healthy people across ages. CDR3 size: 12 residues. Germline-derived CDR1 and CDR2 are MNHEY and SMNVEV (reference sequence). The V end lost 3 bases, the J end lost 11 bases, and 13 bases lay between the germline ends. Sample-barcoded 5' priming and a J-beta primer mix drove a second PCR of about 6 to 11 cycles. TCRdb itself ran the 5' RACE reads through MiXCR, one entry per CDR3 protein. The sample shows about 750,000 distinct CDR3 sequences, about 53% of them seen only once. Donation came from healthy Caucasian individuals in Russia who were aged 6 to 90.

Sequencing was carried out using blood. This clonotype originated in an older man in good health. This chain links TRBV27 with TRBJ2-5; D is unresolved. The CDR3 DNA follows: TGTGCCAGCAGTTTCTACCCGGGCCCTCAGTACTTC. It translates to CASSFYPGPQYF.